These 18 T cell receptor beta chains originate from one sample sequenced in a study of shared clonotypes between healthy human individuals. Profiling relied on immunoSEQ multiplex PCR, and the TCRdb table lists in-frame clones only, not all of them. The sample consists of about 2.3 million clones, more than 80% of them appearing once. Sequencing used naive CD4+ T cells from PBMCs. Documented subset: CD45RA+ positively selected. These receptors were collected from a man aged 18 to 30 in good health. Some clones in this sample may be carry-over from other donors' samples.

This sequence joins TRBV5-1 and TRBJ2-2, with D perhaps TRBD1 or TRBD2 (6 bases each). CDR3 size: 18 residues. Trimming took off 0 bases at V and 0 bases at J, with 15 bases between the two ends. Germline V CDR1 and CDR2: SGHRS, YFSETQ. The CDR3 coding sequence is TGCGCCAGCAGCTTGGCCCTAGGGGGGAGAGCGAACACCGGGGAGCTGTTTTTT. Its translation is CASSLALGGRANTGELFF.

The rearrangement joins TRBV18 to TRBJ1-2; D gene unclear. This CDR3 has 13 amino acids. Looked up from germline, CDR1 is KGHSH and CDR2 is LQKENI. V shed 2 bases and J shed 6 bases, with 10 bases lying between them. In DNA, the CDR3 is TGTGCCAGCTCACCAAACGGGTCCGATGGCTACACCTTC. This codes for CASSPNGSDGYTF.

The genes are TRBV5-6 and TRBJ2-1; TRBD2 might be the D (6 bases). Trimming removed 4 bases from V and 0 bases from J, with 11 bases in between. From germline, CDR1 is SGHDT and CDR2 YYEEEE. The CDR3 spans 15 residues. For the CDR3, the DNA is TGTGCCAGCAGCCGGGAGCCGAGCTCCTACAATGAGCAGTTCTTC. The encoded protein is CASSREPSSYNEQFF.

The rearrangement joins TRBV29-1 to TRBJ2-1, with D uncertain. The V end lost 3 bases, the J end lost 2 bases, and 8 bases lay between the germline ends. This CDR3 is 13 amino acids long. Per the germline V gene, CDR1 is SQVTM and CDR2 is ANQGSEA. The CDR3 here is CSVDGATYNEQFF. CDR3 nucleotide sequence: TGCAGCGTTGACGGAGCAACCTACAATGAGCAGTTCTTC.

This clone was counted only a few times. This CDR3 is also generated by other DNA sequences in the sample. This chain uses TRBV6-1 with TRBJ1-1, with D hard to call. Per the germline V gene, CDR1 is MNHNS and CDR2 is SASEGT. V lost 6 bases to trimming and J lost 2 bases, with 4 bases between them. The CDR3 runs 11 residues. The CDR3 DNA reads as TGTGCCAGCAGGTTAAACACTGAAGCTTTCTTT. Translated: CASRLNTEAFF.

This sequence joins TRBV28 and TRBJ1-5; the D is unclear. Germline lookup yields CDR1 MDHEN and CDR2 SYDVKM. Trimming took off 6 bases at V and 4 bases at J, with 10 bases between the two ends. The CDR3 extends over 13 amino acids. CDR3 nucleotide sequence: TGTGCCAGCAGAACAGCGTATAATCAGCCCCAGCATTTT. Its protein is CASRTAYNQPQHF.

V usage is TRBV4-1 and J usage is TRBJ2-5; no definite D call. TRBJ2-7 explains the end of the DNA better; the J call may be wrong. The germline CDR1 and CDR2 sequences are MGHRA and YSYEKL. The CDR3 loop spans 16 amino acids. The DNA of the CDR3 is TGCGCCAGCAGCCAAGCCCCCCTGGCGGAGCTCTACGAGCAGTACTTC. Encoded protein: CASSQAPLAELYEQYF.

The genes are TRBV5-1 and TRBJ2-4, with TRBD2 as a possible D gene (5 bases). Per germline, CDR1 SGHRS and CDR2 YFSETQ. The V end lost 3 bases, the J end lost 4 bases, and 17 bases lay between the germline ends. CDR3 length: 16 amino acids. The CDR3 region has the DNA TGCGCCAGCAGCTGGGGTTCGTTAGGAGGTAAAAACATTCAGTACTTC. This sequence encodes CASSWGSLGGKNIQYF.

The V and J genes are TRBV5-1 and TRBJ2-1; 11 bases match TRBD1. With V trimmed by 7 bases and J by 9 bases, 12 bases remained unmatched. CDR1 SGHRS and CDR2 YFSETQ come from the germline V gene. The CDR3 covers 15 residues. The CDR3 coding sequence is TGCGCCAGCGGGACGGGGACAGGGGGAGATGGTGAGCAGTTCTTC. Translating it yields CASGTGTGGDGEQFF.

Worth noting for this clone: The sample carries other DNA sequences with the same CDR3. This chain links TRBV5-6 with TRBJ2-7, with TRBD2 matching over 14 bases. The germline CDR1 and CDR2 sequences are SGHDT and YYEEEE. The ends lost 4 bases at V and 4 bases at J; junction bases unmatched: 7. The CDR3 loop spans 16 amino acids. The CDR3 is CASSLVGTSGRYEQYF. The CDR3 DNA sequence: TGTGCCAGCAGCCTGGTCGGGACTAGCGGGAGATACGAGCAGTACTTC.

The CDR3 spells CATSPRQGNHEQYF. DNA for the CDR3: TGTGCCACCAGCCCCCGGCAGGGGAACCACGAGCAGTACTTC. V is TRBV15 and J is TRBJ2-7, with D possibly being TRBD1 (6 bases). V lost 5 bases and J 5 bases, leaving 16 bases between the germline ends. The CDR3 totals 14 residues. CDR1 and CDR2 from the germline V gene are LNHNV and YYDKDF (reference sequence).

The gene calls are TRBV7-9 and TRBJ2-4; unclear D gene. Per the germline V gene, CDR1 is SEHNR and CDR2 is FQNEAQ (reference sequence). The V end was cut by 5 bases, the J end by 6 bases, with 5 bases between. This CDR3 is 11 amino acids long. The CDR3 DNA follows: TGTGCCAGCAGCCCTATAAACATTCAGTACTTC. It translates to CASSPINIQYF.

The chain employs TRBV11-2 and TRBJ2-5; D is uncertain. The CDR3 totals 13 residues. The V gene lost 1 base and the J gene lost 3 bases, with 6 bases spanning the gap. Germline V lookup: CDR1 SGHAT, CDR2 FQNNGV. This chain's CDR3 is CASSLVSEETQYF. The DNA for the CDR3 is TGTGCCAGCAGCTTAGTGTCTGAAGAGACCCAGTACTTC.

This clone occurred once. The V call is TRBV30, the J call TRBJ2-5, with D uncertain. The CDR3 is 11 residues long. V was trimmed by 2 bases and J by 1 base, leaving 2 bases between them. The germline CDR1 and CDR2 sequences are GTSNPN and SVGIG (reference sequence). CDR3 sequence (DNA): TGTGCCTGGAGTCCCCAAGAGACCCAGTACTTC. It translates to CAWSPQETQYF.

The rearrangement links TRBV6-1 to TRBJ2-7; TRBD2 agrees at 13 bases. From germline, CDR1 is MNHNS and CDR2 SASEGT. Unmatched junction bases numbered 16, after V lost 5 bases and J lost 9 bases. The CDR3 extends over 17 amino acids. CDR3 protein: CASSQGLAGAPGYGQYF. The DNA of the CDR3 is TGTGCCAGCAGTCAAGGACTAGCGGGAGCGCCGGGGTATGGGCAGTACTTC.

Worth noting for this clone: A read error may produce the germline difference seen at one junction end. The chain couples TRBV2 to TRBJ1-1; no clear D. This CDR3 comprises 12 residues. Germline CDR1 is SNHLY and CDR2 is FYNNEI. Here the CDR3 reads CASREDPTEAFF. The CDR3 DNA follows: TGTGCCAGCAGGGAAGACCCCACTGAAGCTTTCTTT.

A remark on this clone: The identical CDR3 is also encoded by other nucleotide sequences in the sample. The CDR3 DNA follows: TGCGCCAGCAGCGTAGGACTAGCGGGAGGCGGAGAGACCCAGTACTTC. It encodes CASSVGLAGGGETQYF. The rearrangement uses TRBV5-1 and TRBJ2-5; 14 positions match TRBD2. The CDR3 has 16 amino acids. Per the germline V gene, CDR1 is SGHRS and CDR2 is YFSETQ. V lost 4 bases to trimming and J lost 4 bases; unmatched junction nucleotides: 6.

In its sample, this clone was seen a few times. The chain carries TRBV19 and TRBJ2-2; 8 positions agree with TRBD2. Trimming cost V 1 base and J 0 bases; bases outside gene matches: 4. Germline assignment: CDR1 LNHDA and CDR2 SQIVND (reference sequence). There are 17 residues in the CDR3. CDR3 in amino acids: CASSIAAGGTNTGELFF. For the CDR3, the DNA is TGTGCCAGTAGTATAGCTGCGGGAGGAACGAACACCGGGGAGCTGTTTTTT. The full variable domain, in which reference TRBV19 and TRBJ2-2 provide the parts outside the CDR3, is DGGITQSPKYLFRKEGQNVTLSCEQNLNHDAMYWYRQDPGQGLRLIYYSQIVNDFQKGDIAEGYSVSREKKESFPLTVTSAQKNPTAFYLCASSIAAGGTNTGELFFGEGSRLTVL.